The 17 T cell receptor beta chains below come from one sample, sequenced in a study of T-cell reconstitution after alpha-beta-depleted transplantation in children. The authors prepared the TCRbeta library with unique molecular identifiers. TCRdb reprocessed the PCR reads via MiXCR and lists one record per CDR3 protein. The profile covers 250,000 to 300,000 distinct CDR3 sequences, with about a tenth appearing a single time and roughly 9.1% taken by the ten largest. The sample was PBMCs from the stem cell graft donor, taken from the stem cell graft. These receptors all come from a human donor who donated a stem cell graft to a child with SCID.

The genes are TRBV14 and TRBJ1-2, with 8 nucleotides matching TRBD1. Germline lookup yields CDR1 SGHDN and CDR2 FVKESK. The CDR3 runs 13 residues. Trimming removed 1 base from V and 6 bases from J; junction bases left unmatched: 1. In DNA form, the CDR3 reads TGTGCCAGCAGCCAAGTGGACAGGGATGGCTACACCTTC. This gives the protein CASSQVDRDGYTF.

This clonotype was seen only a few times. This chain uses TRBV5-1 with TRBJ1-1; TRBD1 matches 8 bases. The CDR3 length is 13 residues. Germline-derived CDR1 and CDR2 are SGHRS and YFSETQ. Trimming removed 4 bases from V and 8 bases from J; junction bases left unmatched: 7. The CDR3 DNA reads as TGCGCCAGCAGCCCAGGGGGCGCTGGGGAAGCTTTCTTT. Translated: CASSPGGAGEAFF.

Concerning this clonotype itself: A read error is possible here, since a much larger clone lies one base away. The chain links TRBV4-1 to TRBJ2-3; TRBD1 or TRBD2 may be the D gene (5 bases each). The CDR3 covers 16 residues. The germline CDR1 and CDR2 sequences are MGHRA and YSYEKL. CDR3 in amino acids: CAISQVPGRAGDTQYF. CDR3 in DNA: TGCGCCATCAGCCAAGTACCCGGCAGGGCGGGAGATACGCAGTATTTT.

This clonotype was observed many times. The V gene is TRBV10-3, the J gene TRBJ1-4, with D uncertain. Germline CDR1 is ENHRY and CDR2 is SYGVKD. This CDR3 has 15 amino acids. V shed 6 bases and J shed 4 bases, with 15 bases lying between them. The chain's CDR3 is CAIRAASGSNEKLFF. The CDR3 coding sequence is TGTGCCATCAGAGCAGCCAGCGGTAGTAATGAAAAACTGTTTTTT.

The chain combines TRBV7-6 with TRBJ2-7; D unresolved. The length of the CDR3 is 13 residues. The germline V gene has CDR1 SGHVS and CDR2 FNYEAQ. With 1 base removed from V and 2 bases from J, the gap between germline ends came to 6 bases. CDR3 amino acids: CASSLEWTYEQYF. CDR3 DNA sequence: TGTGCCAGCAGCTTAGAGTGGACCTACGAGCAGTACTTC.

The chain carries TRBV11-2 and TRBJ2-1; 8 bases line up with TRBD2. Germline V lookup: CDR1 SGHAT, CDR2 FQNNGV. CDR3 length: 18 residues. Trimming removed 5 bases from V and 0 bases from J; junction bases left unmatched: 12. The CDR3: CASSLLAGLSSSYNEQFF. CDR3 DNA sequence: TGTGCCAGCAGCCTCCTAGCGGGTCTCTCCAGCTCCTACAATGAGCAGTTCTTC.

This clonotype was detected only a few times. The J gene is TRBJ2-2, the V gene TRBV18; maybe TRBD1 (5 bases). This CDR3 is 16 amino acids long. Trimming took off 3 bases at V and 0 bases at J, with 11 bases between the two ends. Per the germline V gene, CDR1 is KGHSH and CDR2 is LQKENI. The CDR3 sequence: CASSPPWGPNTGELFF. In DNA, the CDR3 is TGTGCCAGCTCACCTCCCTGGGGCCCGAACACCGGGGAGCTGTTTTTT.

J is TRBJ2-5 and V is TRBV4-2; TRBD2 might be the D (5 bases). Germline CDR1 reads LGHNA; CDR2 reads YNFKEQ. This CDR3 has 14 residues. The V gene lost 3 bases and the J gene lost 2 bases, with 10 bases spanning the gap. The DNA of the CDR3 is TGTGCCAGCAGCCACCGGGAATCACAAGAGACCCAGTACTTC. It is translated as CASSHRESQETQYF.

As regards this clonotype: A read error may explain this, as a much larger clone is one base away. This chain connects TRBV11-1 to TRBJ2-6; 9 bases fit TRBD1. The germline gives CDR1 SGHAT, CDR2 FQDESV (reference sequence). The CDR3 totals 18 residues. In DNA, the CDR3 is TGTGCCAGCAGCTCCCGAGACAGGGGGAGAATTGGGGCCAAAGTCCTGACTTTC. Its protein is CASSSRDRGRIGAKVLTF.

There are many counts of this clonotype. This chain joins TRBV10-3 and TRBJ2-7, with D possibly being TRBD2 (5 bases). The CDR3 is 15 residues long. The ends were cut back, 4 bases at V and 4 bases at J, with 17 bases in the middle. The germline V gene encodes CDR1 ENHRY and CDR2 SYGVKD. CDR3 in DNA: TGTGCCATCAGTGTGAATACGGGAACCATTTACGAGCAGTACTTC. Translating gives CAISVNTGTIYEQYF.

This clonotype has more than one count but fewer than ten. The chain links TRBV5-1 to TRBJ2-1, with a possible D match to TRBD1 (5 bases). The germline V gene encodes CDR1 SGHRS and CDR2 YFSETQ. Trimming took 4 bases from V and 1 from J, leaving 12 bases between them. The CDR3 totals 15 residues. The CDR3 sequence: CASSQDPGSYNEQFF. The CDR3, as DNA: TGCGCCAGCAGCCAAGACCCAGGGTCCTACAATGAGCAGTTCTTC. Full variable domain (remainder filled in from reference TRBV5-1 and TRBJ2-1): KAGVTQTPRYLIKTRGQQVTLSCSPISGHRSVSWYQQTPGQGLQFLFEYFSETQRNKGNFPGRFSGRQFSNSRSEMNVSTLELGDSALYLCASSQDPGSYNEQFFGPGTRLTVL.

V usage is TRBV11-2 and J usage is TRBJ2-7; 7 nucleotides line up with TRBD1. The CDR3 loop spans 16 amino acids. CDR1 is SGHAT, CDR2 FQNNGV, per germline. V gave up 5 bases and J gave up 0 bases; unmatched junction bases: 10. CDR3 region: CASSDRVQGNSYEQYF. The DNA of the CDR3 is TGTGCCAGCAGCGATCGCGTACAGGGGAACTCCTACGAGCAGTACTTC.

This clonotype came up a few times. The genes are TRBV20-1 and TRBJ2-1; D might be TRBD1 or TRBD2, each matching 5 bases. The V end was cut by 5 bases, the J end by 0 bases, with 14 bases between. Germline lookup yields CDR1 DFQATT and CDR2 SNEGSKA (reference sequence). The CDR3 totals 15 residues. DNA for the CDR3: TGCAGTGCTCGAGGGACCGAGAGCTCCTACAATGAGCAGTTCTTC. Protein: CSARGTESSYNEQFF.

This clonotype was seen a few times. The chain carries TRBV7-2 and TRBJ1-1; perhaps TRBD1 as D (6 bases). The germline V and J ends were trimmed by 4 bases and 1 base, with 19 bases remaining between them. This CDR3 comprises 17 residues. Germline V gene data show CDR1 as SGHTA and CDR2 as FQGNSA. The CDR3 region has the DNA TGTGCCAGCAGCTCGACCCTAACAGGGTTATGGAACACTGAAGCTTTCTTT. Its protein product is CASSSTLTGLWNTEAFF.

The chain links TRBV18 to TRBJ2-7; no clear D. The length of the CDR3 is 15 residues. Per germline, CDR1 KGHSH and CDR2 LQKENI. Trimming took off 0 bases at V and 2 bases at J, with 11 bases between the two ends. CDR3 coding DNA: TGTGCCAGCTCACCACCTATGGACCAAACCTACGAGCAGTACTTC. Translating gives CASSPPMDQTYEQYF.

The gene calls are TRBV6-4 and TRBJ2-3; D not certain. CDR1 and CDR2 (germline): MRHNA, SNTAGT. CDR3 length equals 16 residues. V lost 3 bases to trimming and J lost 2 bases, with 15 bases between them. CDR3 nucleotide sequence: TGTGCCAGCAGTGAATCGTGGACGGGCTACACAGATACGCAGTATTTT. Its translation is CASSESWTGYTDTQYF.

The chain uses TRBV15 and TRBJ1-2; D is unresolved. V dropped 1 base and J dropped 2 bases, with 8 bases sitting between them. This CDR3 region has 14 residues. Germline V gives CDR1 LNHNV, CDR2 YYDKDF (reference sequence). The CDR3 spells CATSRGSANYGYTF. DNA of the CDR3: TGTGCCACCAGCAGAGGAAGCGCCAACTATGGCTACACCTTC.